This section outlines one T cell receptor (beta chain) sequence together with its context. Its antigen remains undetermined. Per-nucleotide qualities are absent, and no much larger clonotype sits a single base away. The sample is drawn from a study of T cells in tuberculosis (dated by TCRdb to the late 2010s). For context, the study as a whole: The study combined CD1B tetramers and high-throughput TCR immunosequencing to characterize T cells specific for the mycobacterial lipid antigen glucose monomycolate (GMM). IGRA-negative adolescents, IGRA-positive adolescents with latent tuberculosis and adults with active tuberculosis, roughly ten per group, were compared in a South African clinical cohort.

The CDR3 sequence holds 11 residues, the cysteine and phenylalanine included. Only CDR3 DNA remains: 33 bases, in frame from the first base. Trimming costs V 4 bases and J 3 bases, and their ends lie 6 bases apart. The germline V gene encodes CDR1 SQVTM and CDR2 ANQGSEA. At study entry, a tuberculin skin test and the QuantiFERON-TB GOLD In-Tube IGRA were used to screen adolescents for latent tuberculosis infection. Immunosequencing of unsorted cryopreserved PBMC covered, on average, about 99,000 T cells per clinical donor. Eleven high schools in the Worcester region of the Western Cape, South Africa, served as enrollment sites for adolescents aged 12 to 18 years. Some ten M. tuberculosis-infected adolescents and some ten uninfected adolescents, matched for age and sex, were selected. PBMC from adolescents were isolated by density centrifugation from freshly drawn heparinized blood and then cryopreserved.

Study-wide findings and limitations: Compared with IGRA-negative controls, TCR-alpha repertoires from active tuberculosis had smaller mean NN-distances to GMM-specific TCRs, which suggests that these TCRs underwent clonal expansion. A classifier using the diverse GMM-specific repertoire reached 87% accuracy (AUROC around 0.91), compared with approximately 70% accuracy using GEM motif frequencies. Clinical samples were selected based on which cryopreserved specimens were available, and the active tuberculosis cases were adults whereas the controls were adolescents. The smaller NN-distances were partly driven by shorter CDR3-alpha lengths in active tuberculosis patients, and the difference for TCR-beta did not reach statistical significance.

The immunoSEQ multiplex PCR assay was used to generate TCR libraries, with TCR-beta and/or TCR-alpha/delta assays applied to each sample. The amplified TCR libraries were sequenced on the Illumina high-throughput platform. Per the source publication's procedure: Clustering and dimensionality reduction relied on pairwise TCRdist distances among GMM-specific receptors from T cells that were either sorted ex vivo or expanded in vitro. The score assigned to each clinical repertoire was mean NN-distance, meaning the average TCRdist to the nearest 10% of tetramer-positive reference sequences. GEM TCR motif frequency was calculated as the fraction of unique TCRs that matched known GEM sequences by V/J usage and CDR3 length. Active tuberculosis was classified by linear discriminant analysis with leave-one-out cross-validation, implemented in scikit-learn. What TCRdb holds here is the immuneACCESS table cut down to in-frame rearrangements. Part of the clones is not present; checked against another copy, under half of the missing clones reflect an unresolved V gene, and the others are unexplained. The DNA gave D and trimming, while V, J and clone size come from that table. The sample table lists 25,000 to 35,000 clones, nearly 97% of them with a count of one. The biggest ten clones account for 2% to 3% of the sample.

The V gene is TRBV29-1 and the J gene is TRBJ1-2; the D gene is perhaps TRBD1, on 6 matching bases. The receptor was isolated from a donor aged 10 to 29 with latent tuberculosis or without tuberculosis infection. The sample was PBMCs. The DNA sequence is as follows: TGCAGCGTTGGGACAGACTATGGCTACACCTTC. It codes for CSVGTDYGYTF.